Sequencing of this T cell receptor (beta chain) was carried out in a study of cytomegalovirus exposure and HLA in healthy donors. 13 Jbeta primers and 60 Vbeta primers were used for the PCR. Sequenced by immunoSEQ multiplex PCR; TCRdb stores in-frame clones only, minus some. In the table there are some 180,000 clones, around 75% of which are singletons. The sequenced sample consisted of PBMCs. This clonotype originated in a woman in her thirties in good health and CMV-seronegative.

CDR3 sequence: CATSRDRQGFSVTSYEQYF. CDR3 DNA sequence: TGTGCCACCAGCAGAGACCGACAGGGATTTTCCGTGACCTCCTACGAGCAGTACTTC. This rearrangement joins TRBV15 to TRBJ2-7, with TRBD1 matching over 7 bases. Per germline, CDR1 LNHNV and CDR2 YYDKDF (reference sequence). The CDR3 is made up of 19 amino acids. Trimming cost V 0 bases and J 0 bases; bases outside gene matches: 14.